The 8 T cell receptor beta chains below come from one sample, sequenced in a study of shared clonotypes between healthy human individuals. Clones were sequenced by immunoSEQ multiplex PCR, and TCRdb holds only the in-frame ones, with some missing. The data hold about 700,000 clones, with over 65% observed a single time. Sequenced sample: memory CD4+ T cells sorted from blood. As for subset: CD45RA-negative fraction. Source of these receptors: a woman in her thirties in good health.

This chain connects TRBV4-1 to TRBJ1-5; unclear D gene. Trimming shortened V by 1 base and J by 5 bases, and 6 bases separated the two germline ends. Per germline, CDR1 MGHRA and CDR2 YSYEKL. This CDR3 region has 13 residues. Here the CDR3 reads CASSQAVYQPQHF. In DNA, the CDR3 is TGCGCCAGCAGCCAAGCAGTTTATCAGCCCCAGCATTTT.

This clone has just a few counts. The V and J genes are TRBV6-5 and TRBJ2-7; 8 bases align to TRBD2. Germline values: CDR1 MNHEY, CDR2 SVGAGI. The CDR3 is 15 amino acids. V was clipped by 6 bases and J by 5 bases; unmatched bases: 12. CDR3 coding DNA: TGTGCCAGCAGCAATCTAGCGGGCCCCCTCGACGAGCAGTACTTC. Protein product: CASSNLAGPLDEQYF.

The chain couples TRBV7-6 to TRBJ2-5; weak D call: TRBD1 (6 bases). The CDR3 length is 17 residues. The germline CDR1 and CDR2 sequences are SGHVS and FNYEAQ. The V and J ends lost 3 bases and 7 bases respectively, with 24 bases between them. This CDR3 is CASSLATGTYSLRTQYF. The DNA of the CDR3 is TGTGCCAGCAGCTTGGCAACCGGGACATACTCACTCCGGACCCAGTACTTC. The entire variable domain, with the rest obtained from reference TRBV7-6 and TRBJ2-5, is as follows: GAGVSQSPRYKVTKRGQDVALRCDPISGHVSLYWYRQALGQGPEFLTYFNYEAQQDKSGLPNDRFSAERPEGSISTLTIQRTEQRDSAMYRCASSLATGTYSLRTQYFGPGTRLLVL.

The table lists this clone with many counts. The chain uses TRBV10-3 and TRBJ2-7; the D gene is possibly TRBD2 (8 bases). Germline V gene data show CDR1 as ENHRY and CDR2 as SYGVKD. The CDR3 is 15 residues long. Trimming removed 2 bases at V and 6 bases at J, with 17 bases between. CDR3 in amino acids: CAISEQGTAGAEQYF. In DNA form, the CDR3 reads TGTGCCATCAGTGAGCAGGGGACAGCGGGGGCCGAGCAGTACTTC.

This clone has just one count. The V call is TRBV25-1, the J call TRBJ2-5, with 10 bases matching TRBD1. The CDR3 has 16 amino acids. Germline V lookup: CDR1 MGHDK, CDR2 SYGVNS. With 2 bases clipped from V and 5 bases from J, the junction kept 8 bases outside the gene matches. In nucleotides, the CDR3 is TGTGCCAGCAGTGAAGGGGGACAGGGGTATATGGAGACCCAGTACTTC. Translating it yields CASSEGGQGYMETQYF.

This clone was recorded a few times. This chain joins TRBV7-9 and TRBJ2-5, with a weak D call TRBD2 (6 bases). CDR1 is SEHNR and CDR2 is FQNEAQ in the germline V gene (reference sequence). V gave up 2 bases and J gave up 2 bases, with 12 bases separating them. The CDR3 is 15 residues long. The CDR3 loop reads CASSLLGGTQETQYF. CDR3 nucleotide sequence: TGTGCCAGCAGCTTACTAGGCGGGACTCAAGAGACCCAGTACTTC.

The chain is built from TRBV11-2 and TRBJ1-2; 7 nucleotides match TRBD1. In germline, CDR1 is SGHAT, CDR2 FQNNGV. The CDR3 spans 13 residues. V gave up 5 bases and J gave up 4 bases; unmatched junction bases: 4. CDR3 bases: TGTGCCAGCAGCCCGACAGGGATCTATGGCTACACCTTC. It yields the protein CASSPTGIYGYTF.

The V and J genes are TRBV10-1 and TRBJ2-7, with D possibly being TRBD2 (6 bases). CDR3 length equals 13 residues. The V end was cut by 4 bases, the J end by 5 bases, with 12 bases between. Germline CDR1 WNHNN, CDR2 SYGVQD (reference sequence). This CDR3 is CASSAQEGHEQYF. CDR3 DNA: TGCGCCAGCAGTGCACAGGAGGGCCACGAGCAGTACTTC.